This T cell receptor (beta chain) emerged from a study of PD-L1 blockade in urothelial cancer (dated by TCRdb to about 2017). Background on the whole study: Therapy was started in the mid-2010s for all patients, and atezolizumab 1,200 mg was administered intravenously every 3 weeks. About 90% of the 29 patients were identified as males with urothelial cancer of bladder origin, and a prior smoking history was reported by 18 of 29 patients. Patients had an ECOG performance status of 0 or 1 and had received between 0 and 3 prior chemotherapy regimens. Blood samples were analyzed at two time points: 3 weeks after treatment start (second dose) and 6 weeks after treatment start. Blood samples gave a median of about 150,000 T cells and under 85,000 unique TCRs, with a median clonality of around 0.08. An exploratory multi-omic analysis was conducted of the somatic, immune and clinical correlates of response to PD-L1 blockade with atezolizumab in urothelial cancer. Pretreatment tumor samples, along with matched peripheral blood serially collected before and after atezolizumab treatment, were subjected to TCR sequencing. Durable clinical benefit was defined as a progression-free survival longer than 6 months, and TCR features were additionally tested against progression-free survival and overall survival. In the same patients who had TCR sequencing, pretreatment tumors also underwent whole exome sequencing and RNA sequencing. Durable clinical benefit was achieved by nine patients but not by the remaining 20. Pretreatment blood TCR-seq was available for twenty-nine patients, at least one posttreatment blood collection was obtained for about 25 patients, and tumor TCR-seq was available for about 25 patients.

Synthetic TCR analog templates were spiked into each PCR so that absolute template abundance could be estimated from read counts. TCRbeta CDR3 regions were amplified from genomic DNA with bias-controlled V and J gene primers using the immunoSEQ assay. Rearranged TCRbeta segments were sequenced at approximately 20X coverage. In the original analysis: Sequencing errors were corrected by clustering, and CDR3s were annotated against IMGT so that V, D and J genes could be assigned. Downstream analyses used only productive TCRbeta rearrangements, leaving out any out-of-frame or stop-codon sequences. Clonality was calculated as one minus the Shannon entropy normalized by the log of the number of unique productive sequences. Clones differing between time points or between blood and tumor were identified by Fisher's exact test with Benjamini-Hochberg correction at adjusted p below 0.01. The table comes from immuneACCESS by way of TCRdb, which keeps in-frame sequences with V and J called. Part of the clones is missing from these tables; in studies checked, under half for an unresolved V gene and the rest for unknown reasons. V, J and clone size reflect that table, while D and trimming were determined from the DNA. The sample yields tens of thousands of clones; around 84% were counted once. The ten largest clonotypes hold roughly 17% of the sample.

In the case of this clone: Its antigen is not yet known. Base quality data are lacking; no much larger clone is found one base away.

What the authors observed across the whole study: Greater expansion of tumor-associated TCR clones in peripheral blood 3 weeks after the start of treatment was observed in patients with durable benefit (n of about 20, p = 0.022). Because of the small sample size (n ≈ 27) and the many exploratory analyses performed, the results are intended to be regarded as hypothesis-generating. Improved progression-free and overall survival was associated with having pretreatment peripheral blood TCR clonality below the median.

CDR1 and CDR2, per the germline V gene, are MDHEN and SYDVKM. Here V drops 5 bases and J drops 6 bases, and the junction holds 4 bases not matched to any gene. From its cysteine to its phenylalanine, the CDR3 spans 13 amino acids. The entry retains the CDR3 DNA only, 39 bases that are in frame from base 1. The time point label here, explained by the study, means: pretreatment peripheral blood. A total of some 30 patients with locally advanced or metastatic urothelial carcinoma, treated at Memorial Sloan Kettering on a trial protocol, made up the cohort. Peripheral blood mononuclear cells were collected pretreatment and during treatment, at between 1 and 8 total time points per patient. The Qiagen DNeasy Blood extraction kit was used to purify genomic DNA from total PBMCs and tumor samples. PBMCs were collected pretreatment and during treatment, and were isolated and stored as previously described.

The sample here was PBMCs, taken around atezolizumab (anti-PD-L1) treatment. This receptor was obtained from a man between 60 and 75 years old with urothelial cancer. Rearrangement joined TRBV28 to TRBJ1-5; TRBD1 matches 7 bases in the middle. The CDR3 region has the sequence CASSPGGTQPQHF. The DNA is TGTGCCAGCAGTCCAGGGGGTACTCAGCCCCAGCATTTT.